These T cell receptor beta chains were read from a single sample in a study of T-cell memory formation after mild COVID-19. TCRdb recomputed calls from the 5' RACE reads with MiXCR, one row per CDR3 protein. Of about 110,000 distinct CDR3 sequences listed, over 15% were seen once; the top ten hold roughly 27%. Sequenced: PBMCs or a T cell subset sorted from them (not recorded which). Receptors were obtained from an adult woman who had mild COVID-19 (a few samples of this study predate the infection). Cell type and time point are not known. Each CDR3 is given with its conserved first and last residue. A D gene is named only where the DNA matches it firmly. Only part of the rows carry a size: once, few, many, or a class if the clone is expanded.

size	V	D	J	DNA	CDR3
few	TRBV9	TRBD1	TRBJ2-2	TGTGCCAGCAGCGTAACAGGGGGCTACACCGGGGAGCTGTTTTTT	CASSVTGGYTGELFF
few	TRBV7-9	.	TRBJ2-3	TGTGCCAGCAGCTTAGAGGGGCAGGCCACAGATACGCAGTATTTT	CASSLEGQATDTQYF
few	TRBV7-9	TRBD1	TRBJ1-4	TGTGCCAGCAGCTCCCGGGACAGGGGTGAAAAACTGTTTTTT	CASSSRDRGEKLFF
.	TRBV7-2	TRBD2	TRBJ2-7	TGTGCCAGCAGCAAGGGACTAGCGGGGGGCTCCTACGAGCAGTACTTC	CASSKGLAGGSYEQYF
.	TRBV6-5	.	TRBJ2-1	TGTGCCAGCAGGCCAGGACTAAAGGGCGCCTACAATGAGCAGTTCTTC	CASRPGLKGAYNEQFF
.	TRBV5-1	.	TRBJ1-2	TGCGCCAGCAGCTTGGACAGAAATAACTATGGCTACACCTTC	CASSLDRNNYGYTF
.	TRBV29-1	.	TRBJ2-7	TGCAGCGTTTTGGGTGCTAGCTCCTACGAGCAGTACTTC	CSVLGASSYEQYF
.	TRBV12-3/TRBV12-4	.	TRBJ1-1	TGTGCCAGCAGTTTTGGCATTAGGGGAACTGAAGCTTTCTTT	CASSFGIRGTEAFF
.	TRBV10-3	TRBD2	TRBJ2-3	TGTGCCATCAGTGATCGCTTACTAGCGGGGGGGCTAGATACGCAGTATTTT	CAISDRLLAGGLDTQYF
many	TRBV7-9	.	TRBJ1-1	TGTGCCAGCAGCGCGACAGGTTCGGCTGAAGCTTTCTTT	CASSATGSAEAFF
.	TRBV7-9	.	TRBJ2-1	TGTGCCAGCAGCCAGACCGGGAGCCACAATGAGCAGTTCTTC	CASSQTGSHNEQFF
.	TRBV27	.	TRBJ1-1	TGTGCCAGCAGTGGTCAACAAGAGAACACTGAAGCTTTCTTT	CASSGQQENTEAFF
.	TRBV12-3/TRBV12-4	.	TRBJ2-3	TGTGCCAGCAGTTCCCACACAGATACGCAGTATTTT	CASSSHTDTQYF
few	TRBV27	TRBD2	TRBJ2-1	TGTGCCAGCAGTTCGTTGCTAGCGGGAGCCCTTACCTACAATGAGCAGTTCTTC	CASSSLLAGALTYNEQFF
few	TRBV12-3/TRBV12-4	TRBD1	TRBJ1-5	TGTGCCAGCAGGCCGACAGGGGGAGCTCAGCCCCAGCATTTT	CASRPTGGAQPQHF
few	TRBV27	.	TRBJ2-7	TGTGCCAGCAGCCGGGACATATCGTACGAGCAGTACTTC	CASSRDISYEQYF
once	TRBV13	.	TRBJ1-6	TGTGCCAGCAGCTTGGAGGGGCAGTCACCTAATTCACCCCTCCACTTT	CASSLEGQSPNSPLHF
many	TRBV7-9	TRBD2	TRBJ2-1	TGTGCCAGCAGCTTAGCGCCGCTAGCGGGGGGCAATGAGCAGTTCTTC	CASSLAPLAGGNEQFF
many	TRBV7-9	.	TRBJ2-1	TGTGCCAGCAGCCCCCGCGAGAGGAGCGGGACAGGTAATGAGCAGTTCTTC	CASSPRERSGTGNEQFF
few	TRBV2	.	TRBJ2-3	TGTGCCAGCGCGGGGACTTACTACACAGATACGCAGTATTTT	CASAGTYYTDTQYF
.	TRBV7-9	TRBD1	TRBJ2-5	TGTGCCAGCAGCCTCACAGGGGAGGAGACCCAGTACTTC	CASSLTGEETQYF
.	TRBV11-1	TRBD1	TRBJ1-1	TGTGCCAGCAGCACCTCACCCAACCGGGACAGGGGCCATGAAGCTTTCTTT	CASSTSPNRDRGHEAFF
once	TRBV7-2	.	TRBJ1-1	TGTGCCAGCAGCTTAGATTCGGGGGGCCACACTGAAGCTTTCTTT	CASSLDSGGHTEAFF